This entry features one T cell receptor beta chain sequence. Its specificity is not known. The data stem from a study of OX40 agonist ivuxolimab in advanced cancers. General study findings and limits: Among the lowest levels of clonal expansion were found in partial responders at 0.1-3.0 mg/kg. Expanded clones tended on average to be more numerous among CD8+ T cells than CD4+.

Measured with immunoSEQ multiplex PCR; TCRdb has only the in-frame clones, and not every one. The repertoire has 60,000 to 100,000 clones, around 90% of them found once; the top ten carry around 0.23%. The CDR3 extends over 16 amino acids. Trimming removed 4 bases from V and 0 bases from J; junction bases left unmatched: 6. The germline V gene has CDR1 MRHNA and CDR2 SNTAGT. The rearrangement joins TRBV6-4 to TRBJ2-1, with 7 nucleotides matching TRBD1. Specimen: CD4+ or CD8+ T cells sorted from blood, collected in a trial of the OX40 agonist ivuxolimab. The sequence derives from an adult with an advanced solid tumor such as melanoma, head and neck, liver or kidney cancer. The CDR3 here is CASSGRTGASYNEQFF. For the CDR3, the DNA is TGTGCCAGCAGTGGTCGGACAGGCGCCTCCTACAATGAGCAGTTCTTC.